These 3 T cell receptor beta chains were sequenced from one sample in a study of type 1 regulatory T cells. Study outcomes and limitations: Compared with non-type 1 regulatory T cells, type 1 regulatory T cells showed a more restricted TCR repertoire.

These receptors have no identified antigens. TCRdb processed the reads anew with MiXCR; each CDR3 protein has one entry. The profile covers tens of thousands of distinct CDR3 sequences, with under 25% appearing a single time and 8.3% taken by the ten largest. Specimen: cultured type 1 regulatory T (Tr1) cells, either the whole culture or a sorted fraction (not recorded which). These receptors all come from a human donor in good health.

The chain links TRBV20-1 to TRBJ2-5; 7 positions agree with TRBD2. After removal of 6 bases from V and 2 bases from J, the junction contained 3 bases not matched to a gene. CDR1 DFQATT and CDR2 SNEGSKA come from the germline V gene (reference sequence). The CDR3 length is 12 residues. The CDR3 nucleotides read TGCAGTGCCCCGGGGGGACAAGAGACCCAGTACTTC. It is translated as CSAPGGQETQYF.

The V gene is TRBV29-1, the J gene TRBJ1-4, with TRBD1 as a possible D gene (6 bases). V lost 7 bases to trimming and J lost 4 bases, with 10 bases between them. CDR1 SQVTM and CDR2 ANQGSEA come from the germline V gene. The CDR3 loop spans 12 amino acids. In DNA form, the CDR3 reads TGCAGCGGAACGGACAGTAATGAAAAACTGTTTTTT. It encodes CSGTDSNEKLFF.

CDR3 bases: TGCAGTGCTAGAGACCCCCGGAAAGTCCCCGAGGGCGAGCAGTACTTC. It is translated as CSARDPRKVPEGEQYF. The chain recombines TRBV20-1 with TRBJ2-7; the D gene is possibly TRBD2 (5 bases). The CDR3 totals 16 residues. Germline V gene sequence: CDR1 DFQATT, CDR2 SNEGSKA (reference sequence). Deletions cut 0 bases from V and 6 bases from J, with 21 bases between.